The source of this T cell receptor beta chain is a study of pediatric ulcerative colitis (dated by TCRdb to about 2019). Turning to the overall study: Among the ulcerative colitis patients, 6 or 7 had pancolitis and two had left-sided colitis, and histology in every patient was consistent with ulcerative colitis. From under ten newly diagnosed, treatment-naive pediatric ulcerative colitis patients and four non-IBD control children, paired blood and rectal samples were collected. By Pediatric Ulcerative Colitis Activity Index, mild disease was classified in a couple of patients, moderate disease in several and acute severe colitis in three.

Using the immunoSEQ TRB Survey service, rearranged CDR3 beta regions were amplified from genomic DNA with multiplex V and J primers. To keep sequencing depth the same across samples, survey-level depth of up to 500,000 reads per sample was applied. The libraries were purified, combined into pools and sequenced with Illumina technology. The source study handled its data this way. immunoSEQ online tools were used for productive clonality, sample overlap, pairwise scatters, CDR3 beta length, V/D/J gene usage and productiveness. Calculated diversity was defined as the number of unique rearrangements divided by total templates, multiplied by 100, and Shannon and Simpson indices were computed as well. For principal component analysis, Z-score normalized data were analyzed with the R prcomp function and the ggbiplot package. Blood-rectal clonal overlap within each subject was quantified with Morisita's index. The clones in this table, taken by TCRdb from immuneACCESS, are in-frame only. Not every clone is retained; where verified, under half of the shortfall comes from an unresolved V gene, and the cause of the rest is unknown. D and trimming were read from the DNA, whereas the V and J calls and clone size are those reported in that table. This sample holds about 36,000 clones; 75% to 90% were observed only once. The top ten constitute roughly 20% of the sample.

Comments on this clone: Its antigen is not yet known. Within one base of it there is no much larger clone, and no base qualities were kept.

What the study reported, not specific to this receptor: A couple of rectal CDR3 clonotypes turned up in every ulcerative colitis patient but in none of the controls. Autologous blood-rectal clonal overlap was significantly higher in ulcerative colitis patients than in controls, suggesting increased T cell trafficking to inflamed tissue. Controls, mild-moderate and acute severe colitis patients were separated by rectal repertoire features, and reduced rectal diversity due to clonal expansions was observed in acute severe colitis. With only a few individuals, the healthy control group was small. For technical reasons, blood samples from a couple of patients gave substantially fewer templates, and these samples were excluded from the blood-rectal overlap analysis. Because repertoires came from total lymphocyte DNA, patterns in rare subsets such as regulatory T cells may not be reflected.

The germline V gene encodes CDR1 SGHVS and CDR2 FQNEAQ. V was cut back by 3 bases and J by 1 base, leaving a gap of 12 bases between them. The CDR3 spans 15 residues, from the cysteine through the phenylalanine. The read is trimmed to its CDR3 DNA, 45 bases read in frame from base 1. Ulcerative colitis patients had received no immunosuppressive medication before the diagnostic colonoscopy. A blood sample was obtained concurrently with the colonoscopy. The Wizard kit (Promega) was used to extract genomic DNA from the blood and intestinal samples. The rearrangement combines TRBV7-8 with TRBJ1-1; the D gene is unclear. The receptor's source is a girl under 18 with moderate ulcerative colitis. The source material was blood. The CDR3 has the sequence CASSLFPNKNTEAFF. The DNA sequence is TGTGCCAGCAGCTTGTTCCCCAACAAGAACACTGAAGCTTTCTTT.